The clone carrying this T cell receptor (beta chain) was counted a few times. These data are taken from a study of post-analysis software for immune sequencing data. Unique molecular identifiers tagged the TCR beta cDNA libraries. From the PCR reads, TCRdb called clonotypes with MiXCR, one entry per CDR3 protein. This table holds 550,000 to 700,000 distinct CDR3 sequences, roughly 46% found once. The clonotype comes from a girl between 5 and 17 years old with multiple sclerosis. The specimen was blood.

CDR3 loop: CSARRRGDPQETQYF. Here the CDR3 DNA reads TGCAGTGCTAGGAGGCGGGGGGATCCCCAAGAGACCCAGTACTTC. V is TRBV20-1 and J is TRBJ2-5; TRBD2 matches 8 bases. Trimming took 3 bases from V and 1 from J; bases not matched to a gene: 7. This CDR3 spans 15 amino acids. In germline, CDR1 is DFQATT, CDR2 SNEGSKA (reference sequence).